Each of the 30 T cell receptor beta chains below was sequenced from the same sample in a study of T cell repertoires in cytomegalovirus infection. Their antigens remain unidentified. TCRdb recomputed calls from the reads with MiXCR, one row per CDR3 protein. The profile shows 90,000 to 130,000 distinct CDR3 sequences, around 9.1% of them singletons. The sequencing sample was made of PBMCs, sequenced either directly or after in vitro stimulation (not recorded which). The receptor set was obtained from a human donor in good health (CMV status not recorded). Some clones in this sample may be carry-over from other donors' samples.

At least ten counts were recorded for this clonotype. This rearrangement joins TRBV28 to TRBJ1-2, with 8 bases fitting TRBD1. V was pared by 9 bases and J by 6 bases, with 6 bases of the junction left unmatched. This CDR3 spans 12 amino acids. Per germline, CDR1 MDHEN and CDR2 SYDVKM. The CDR3 reads CASTTGVDGYTF. CDR3 DNA: TGTGCCAGTACGACAGGGGTAGATGGCTACACCTTC.

At least ten counts were recorded for this clonotype. The V gene is TRBV15, the J gene TRBJ1-3; a possible D gene is TRBD1 (5 bases). CDR1 LNHNV and CDR2 YYDKDF come from the germline V gene (reference sequence). CDR3 size: 15 residues. The V and J ends lost 5 bases and 4 bases respectively, with 15 bases between them. CDR3: CATSSGTMWGNTIYF. The CDR3 region has the DNA TGTGCCACCAGCTCAGGGACCATGTGGGGAAACACCATATATTTT.

The chain has TRBV20-1 and TRBJ2-3; TRBD2 agrees at 7 bases. The CDR3 runs 15 residues. Germline lookup yields CDR1 DFQATT and CDR2 SNEGSKA (reference sequence). V trimming: 3 bases; J trimming: 0 bases; junction bases outside the gene matches: 6. CDR3 DNA sequence: TGCAGTGCTAGTTATGCGGGAGTGAGCACAGATACGCAGTATTTT. Translated: CSASYAGVSTDTQYF.

This clonotype was observed many times. V and J are TRBV4-2 and TRBJ2-1, with 7 bases lining up with TRBD2. The CDR3 contains 18 residues. Per germline, CDR1 LGHNA and CDR2 YNFKEQ. J was trimmed by 5 bases and V by 0 bases; bases with no gene match: 13. The CDR3: CASSQDRLLAGDNNEQFF. The CDR3 DNA sequence: TGTGCCAGCAGCCAAGACCGCCTCCTCGCGGGAGATAACAATGAGCAGTTCTTC.

In its sample, this clonotype was seen many times. This chain links TRBV5-4 with TRBJ1-2; TRBD1 is a possible D gene (6 bases). The CDR3 sequence is 15 residues long. V was pared by 4 bases and J by 4 bases, with 17 bases between. CDR1 and CDR2 from the germline V gene are SGHNT and YYREEE (reference sequence). The CDR3 spells CASSQDSPTPYGYTF. CDR3 in DNA: TGTGCCAGCAGCCAGGACAGCCCTACCCCCTATGGCTACACCTTC.

This clonotype was counted a few times. The gene calls are TRBV20-1 and TRBJ1-3; 9 bases agree with TRBD1. Germline CDR1 and CDR2: DFQATT and SNEGSKA (reference sequence). J gave up 0 bases and V 0 bases, and 18 bases lay outside the gene matches. The CDR3 has 21 residues. The CDR3 sequence is CSARDDDGNRGPPDSGNTIYF. DNA of the CDR3: TGCAGTGCTAGAGATGATGATGGGAACAGGGGGCCGCCCGACTCTGGAAACACCATATATTTT.

This clonotype came up many times. The chain couples TRBV7-2 to TRBJ2-1, with TRBD1 as a possible D gene (5 bases). The CDR3 spans 15 residues. The V gene lost 2 bases and the J gene lost 3 bases, with 11 bases spanning the gap. Germline lookup yields CDR1 SGHTA and CDR2 FQGNSA. The CDR3 sequence is CASSLTVDSYNEQFF. The CDR3 DNA follows: TGTGCCAGCAGCTTAACGGTAGACAGCTACAATGAGCAGTTCTTC.

The CDR3 sequence: CASSPPEGVYGYTF. The CDR3 DNA follows: TGTGCCAGCAGCCCCCCGGAGGGTGTTTATGGCTACACCTTC. The gene calls are TRBV7-4 and TRBJ1-2, with unresolved D. Germline-derived CDR1 and CDR2 are SGHVT and SQSDAQ. CDR3 size: 14 residues. V was clipped by 5 bases and J by 5 bases, with 15 bases between them.

There are a few counts of this clonotype. The rearrangement links TRBV27 to TRBJ2-6, with 8 positions matching TRBD1. V lost 0 bases, J lost 2 bases, and 9 bases stayed unmatched. The germline CDR1 and CDR2 sequences are MNHEY and SMNVEV (reference sequence). The CDR3 spans 19 residues. The CDR3 loop is CASSLSTGVGFAGANVLTF. CDR3 sequence (DNA): TGTGCCAGCAGTTTATCGACAGGGGTTGGCTTTGCTGGGGCCAACGTCCTGACTTTC.

There are many counts of this clonotype. CDR3 DNA: TGTGCCAGCAGCTTAGGCGCCAGCCGTGAAGCTTTCTTT. This encodes CASSLGASREAFF. This chain connects TRBV7-2 to TRBJ1-1; D gene uncertain. This CDR3 spans 13 amino acids. V lost 1 base to trimming and J lost 7 bases, with 10 bases between them. Germline assignment: CDR1 SGHTA and CDR2 FQGNSA.

This clonotype was counted at least ten times. The chain employs TRBV7-2 and TRBJ2-3; D unclear. The CDR3 covers 15 residues. V was cut by 3 bases and J by 0 bases, with 10 bases left in between. Germline assignment: CDR1 SGHTA and CDR2 FQGNSA. The CDR3 protein is CASSFSRVSTDTQYF. Written as DNA, the CDR3 is TGTGCCAGCAGCTTTTCTAGGGTTAGCACAGATACGCAGTATTTT.

The gene calls are TRBV7-9 and TRBJ2-5, with 11 bases matching TRBD2. V was pared by 1 base and J by 4 bases, with 5 bases of the junction left unmatched. Germline V CDR1 and CDR2: SEHNR, FQNEAQ (reference sequence). The CDR3 has 16 amino acids. DNA for the CDR3: TGTGCCAGCAGCTTAGAAGGTAGCGGGAGGGGAGAGACCCAGTACTTC. Amino acids: CASSLEGSGRGETQYF. The full variable domain, its missing parts supplied by reference TRBV7-9 and TRBJ2-5, is DTGVSQNPRHKITKRGQNVTFRCDPISEHNRLYWYRQTLGQGPEFLTYFQNEAQLEKSRLLSDRFSAERPKGSFSTLEIQRTEQGDSAMYLCASSLEGSGRGETQYFGPGTRLLVL.

This clonotype was observed a handful of times. The chain couples TRBV12-3 or TRBV12-4 to TRBJ2-3; D may be TRBD2 (5 bases). V was clipped by 6 bases and J by 5 bases, with 15 bases between them. This CDR3 contains 14 residues. The chain's CDR3 is CASSRLLRKDTQYF. CDR3 coding DNA: TGTGCCAGCAGCCGACTATTAAGAAAAGATACGCAGTATTTT.

This clonotype was found many times. V usage is TRBV12-3 or TRBV12-4 and J usage is TRBJ1-2; 8 bases line up with TRBD1. The CDR3 extends over 14 amino acids. V dropped 6 bases and J dropped 4; count of bases not matched to a gene: 7. CDR3 bases: TGTGCCAGCAGCCAGGACAGGGTTGGCTATGGCTACACCTTC. The encoded protein is CASSQDRVGYGYTF.

This clonotype was recorded a few times. The gene calls are TRBV6-2 or TRBV6-3 and TRBJ2-1; D possibly corresponds to TRBD2 (6 bases). The CDR3 runs 16 residues. V lost 6 bases to trimming and J lost 0 bases, with 15 bases between them. Germline assignment: CDR1 MNHEY and CDR2 SVGEGT. The CDR3 nucleotides read TGTGCCAGCAGAGGCGGGTACGGGAGCTCCTACAATGAGCAGTTCTTC. Its protein is CASRGGYGSSYNEQFF.

Many counts were recorded for this clonotype. This rearrangement joins TRBV11-3 to TRBJ2-2; D call uncertain. Trimming left V 1 base short and J 4 bases short, with 7 bases between. The CDR3 sequence is 14 residues long. Per germline, CDR1 SGHNT and CDR2 YENEEA. The CDR3 region has the DNA TGTGCCAGCAGCTTAGTCGGCGGCACCGGGGAGCTGTTTTTT. Protein: CASSLVGGTGELFF.

This clonotype was counted many times. V gene TRBV20-1 combines with J gene TRBJ2-1, with D hard to call. V lost 3 bases to trimming and J lost 0 bases, with 9 bases between them. Per germline, CDR1 DFQATT and CDR2 SNEGSKA (reference sequence). This CDR3 comprises 14 residues. The CDR3 region has the DNA TGCAGTGCTAGCCGACCGAGCTCCTACAATGAGCAGTTCTTC. It translates to CSASRPSSYNEQFF.

The rearrangement uses TRBV20-1 and TRBJ2-5; 14 bases are a match to TRBD2. CDR3 length: 15 amino acids. Germline CDR1 is DFQATT and CDR2 is SNEGSKA (reference sequence). The J segment lost 1 base and the V segment lost 6 bases, leaving 4 bases of the junction unmatched. In nucleotides, the CDR3 is TGCAGTGCCAGCGGGACTAGCGGGGGCCAAGAGACCCAGTACTTC. Amino acid sequence: CSASGTSGGQETQYF.

This clonotype was observed many times. The chain has TRBV7-2 and TRBJ1-2, with D maybe TRBD1 (5 bases). Trimming cost V 7 bases and J 6 bases, with 15 bases left between them. Germline lookup yields CDR1 SGHTA and CDR2 FQGNSA. The CDR3 consists of 13 residues. The CDR3, as DNA: TGTGCCAGCACCCCGGGGGGGGTAAATGGCTACACCTTC. Translated: CASTPGGVNGYTF.

The chain couples TRBV7-8 to TRBJ2-3; TRBD2 matches 9 bases. The CDR3 sequence is 16 residues long. Germline CDR1 and CDR2: SGHVS and FQNEAQ. J lost 0 bases, V lost 4 bases, and 5 bases had no gene match. The CDR3: CASSSLAGHSTDTQYF. The CDR3 DNA follows: TGTGCCAGCAGCTCGCTAGCGGGACACAGCACAGATACGCAGTATTTT.

The V and J genes are TRBV2 and TRBJ1-2; D unresolved. Per the germline V gene, CDR1 is SNHLY and CDR2 is FYNNEI. Trimming pared 2 bases from V and 1 base from J, leaving 8 bases between. The CDR3 covers 14 residues. CDR3 in DNA: TGTGCCAGCAGTGAAAACATCTTTAACTATGGCTACACCTTC. Its translation is CASSENIFNYGYTF.

This clonotype was found a few times. The CDR3 sequence is CSARDLAGTWSYEQYF. Written as DNA, the CDR3 is TGCAGTGCTAGAGATTTGGCAGGGACATGGAGCTACGAGCAGTACTTC. J is TRBJ2-7 and V is TRBV20-1, with a tentative D call TRBD1 (6 bases). Deletions cut 0 bases from V and 3 bases from J, with 18 bases between. This CDR3 spans 16 amino acids. In germline, CDR1 is DFQATT, CDR2 SNEGSKA (reference sequence).

The chain is built from TRBV4-3 and TRBJ2-7, with no clear D. V lost 0 bases and J lost 2, with 20 bases in between. In germline, CDR1 is LGHNA, CDR2 YSLEER. The CDR3 extends over 18 amino acids. DNA for the CDR3: TGCGCCAGCAGCCAAGAAATAGCCTCGAGTGGGATCCCCTACGAGCAGTACTTC. It is translated as CASSQEIASSGIPYEQYF.

The table lists this clonotype with many counts. V gene TRBV7-9 combines with J gene TRBJ2-1; TRBD2 matches at 11 bases. This CDR3 spans 16 amino acids. Looked up from germline, CDR1 is SEHNR and CDR2 is FQNEAQ (reference sequence). V was clipped by 5 bases and J by 4 bases; unmatched bases: 7. CDR3 region: CASSPRTSGWYNEQFF. CDR3 bases: TGTGCCAGCAGCCCCAGGACTAGCGGGTGGTACAATGAGCAGTTCTTC.

This clonotype showed up many times. The rearrangement links TRBV10-3 to TRBJ2-7; D remains unclear. The V and J ends lost 6 bases and 3 bases respectively, with 9 bases between them. The CDR3 spans 12 residues. Germline V gene data show CDR1 as ENHRY and CDR2 as SYGVKD. Written as DNA, the CDR3 is TGTGCCATCAGAGGGATCAACTACGAGCAGTACTTC. It translates to CAIRGINYEQYF.

V is TRBV24-1 and J is TRBJ2-1; D is perhaps TRBD1 or TRBD2 (5 bases each). Per germline, CDR1 KGHDR and CDR2 SFDVKD. V gave up 5 bases and J gave up 2 bases, with 18 bases separating them. The CDR3 runs 17 residues. The CDR3 sequence is CATSAGRALGPYNEQFF. CDR3 nucleotide sequence: TGTGCCACCAGTGCTGGTAGGGCCCTGGGACCCTACAATGAGCAGTTCTTC.

This clonotype showed up many times. The chain joins TRBV7-9 to TRBJ1-6, with 9 nucleotides matching TRBD1. The CDR3 extends over 14 amino acids. The J segment lost 13 bases and the V segment lost 4 bases, leaving 8 bases of the junction unmatched. CDR1 is SEHNR, CDR2 FQNEAQ, per germline (reference sequence). CDR3 amino acids: CASSSSRDREPLHF. The CDR3 bases are TGTGCCAGCAGCTCGTCCCGGGACAGGGAGCCCCTCCACTTT.

In its sample, this clonotype was seen many times. The chain employs TRBV27 and TRBJ2-7; 7 positions match TRBD1. The CDR3 totals 13 residues. CDR1 and CDR2 (germline): MNHEY, SMNVEV (reference sequence). V shed 4 bases, J shed 2 bases, and the junction held 2 bases outside the gene matches. CDR3 loop: CASSSDRAYEQYF. In nucleotides, the CDR3 is TGTGCCAGCAGTTCCGACAGGGCCTACGAGCAGTACTTC.

This clonotype was seen ten or more times. The chain couples TRBV7-3 to TRBJ1-1, with D unresolved. The CDR3 sequence is 14 residues long. The V gene's germline CDR1 is SGHTA and CDR2 FQGTGA. The germline V and J ends were trimmed by 2 bases and 2 bases, with 9 bases remaining between them. The CDR3 reads CASSLSPANTEAFF. The CDR3 region has the DNA TGTGCCAGCAGCTTATCCCCAGCCAACACTGAAGCTTTCTTT.

This clonotype has ten or more counts. V gene TRBV6-1 combines with J gene TRBJ2-5; 7 positions match TRBD1. Germline loops: CDR1 MNHNS, CDR2 SASEGT. Trimming removed 5 bases from V and 1 base from J; junction bases left unmatched: 1. This CDR3 has 13 amino acids. The CDR3 loop reads CASSWDSQETQYF. The CDR3 coding sequence is TGTGCCAGCAGTTGGGACAGCCAAGAGACCCAGTACTTC.